One and the same sample provided the 3 T cell receptor beta chains below, sequenced in a study of T cells in Graves' hyperthyroidism and ophthalmopathy. The CDR3 regions of TCR beta were amplified from RNA transcripts. A set of HTBI primers served as the primers for a first-round RT-PCR of the TCR CDR3. One entry per CDR3 protein, called by TCRdb with MiXCR from the multiplex PCR reads. Of hundreds of thousands of distinct CDR3 sequences listed, around 46% are singletons. The sequenced sample was peripheral blood or thyroid tissue (not recorded which). Receptor source: a woman aged 18-29 years with Graves' hyperthyroidism.

This clonotype came up a few times. The J gene is TRBJ2-7, the V gene TRBV19; 7 nucleotides align to TRBD2. The CDR3 runs 15 residues. Germline-derived CDR1 and CDR2 are LNHDA and SQIVND (reference sequence). V lost 3 bases, J lost 3 bases, and 8 bases stayed unmatched. The CDR3 sequence is CASSMLIAGDYEQYF. Here the CDR3 DNA reads TGTGCCAGTAGTATGTTAATAGCGGGTGACTACGAGCAGTACTTC.

The sample holds a few counts of this clonotype. The rearrangement uses TRBV7-9 and TRBJ1-6; D is unresolved. Per germline, CDR1 SEHNR and CDR2 FQNEAQ (reference sequence). This CDR3 is built from 16 residues. Trimming took 5 bases from V and 4 from J, leaving 15 bases between them. DNA of the CDR3: TGTGCCAGCAGCCTCACGGAGGGAGTTTATAATTCACCCCTCCACTTT. Translation gives CASSLTEGVYNSPLHF.

This rearrangement joins TRBV7-2 to TRBJ2-7; D might be TRBD2 (6 bases). Germline CDR1 is SGHTA and CDR2 is FQGNSA. V was clipped by 5 bases and J by 2 bases, with 19 bases between them. The CDR3 contains 16 residues. CDR3 DNA sequence: TGTGCCAGCAGCCCAGGAGGGGTCAGGAGTGCCTACGAGCAGTACTTC. Protein sequence: CASSPGGVRSAYEQYF.